The rows below give T cell receptor beta chains drawn from one sample of a study of T-cell reconstitution after alpha-beta-depleted transplantation in children. TCRdb independently ran MiXCR on the PCR reads; one entry per CDR3 protein. This table holds about 980,000 distinct CDR3 sequences, roughly 29% found once. This specimen consisted of PBMCs, mostly from graft donor cells, obtained 360 days after TCRalphabeta/CD19-depleted stem cell transplant. The source of these receptors is a boy in the first two years of life who had a stem cell transplant for SCID, so the T cells may come from the graft donor. CDR3s include the opening cysteine and the closing phenylalanine or tryptophan. Each record gives: V gene, D gene, clone size, J gene, CDR3 protein, CDR3 DNA. A D gene is named only where the DNA matches it firmly. Some rows mark clone size as missing; the rest say once, few, many or name a class of expanded clone.

>TRBV12-3/TRBV12-4|.|few|TRBJ2-4
CASSLGRLTENIQYF
TGTGCCAGCAGTTTAGGTAGGCTCACGGAAAACATTCAGTACTTC
>TRBV12-3/TRBV12-4|.|.|TRBJ2-3
CASTLDLVGTDTQYF
TGTGCCAGCACCTTGGACCTGGTCGGCACAGATACGCAGTATTTT
>TRBV7-2|TRBD2|.|TRBJ2-3
CASSPIGGVSTDTQYF
TGTGCCAGCAGCCCCATCGGGGGGGTTAGCACAGATACGCAGTATTTT
>TRBV5-5|TRBD1|few|TRBJ1-6
CASSFLGGRGSPLHF
TGTGCCAGCAGCTTCCTAGGGGGCAGAGGTTCACCCCTCCACTTT
>TRBV19|TRBD2|once|TRBJ2-3
CATSVAGGTDTQYF
TGTGCCACCTCCGTCGCGGGGGGCACAGATACGCAGTATTTT
>TRBV12-3/TRBV12-4|.|.|TRBJ1-1
CASSLGVEDRKAFF
TGTGCCAGCAGTTTAGGGGTTGAAGACAGGAAAGCTTTCTTT
>TRBV20-1|TRBD1|few|TRBJ2-7
CSGQGLLAYEQYF
TGCAGTGGACAGGGTTTATTGGCCTACGAGCAGTACTTC
>TRBV29-1|.|.|TRBJ2-1
CSVGMYEQFF
TGCAGCGTTGGGATGTATGAGCAGTTCTTC
>TRBV5-1|TRBD1|few|TRBJ2-7
CASSSDLPGQGLWKQYF
TGCGCCAGCAGCTCAGACTTACCGGGACAGGGTTTGTGGAAGCAGTACTTC
>TRBV4-2|.|few|TRBJ2-1
CASSPTKPYNEQFF
TGTGCCAGCAGCCCTACAAAGCCCTACAATGAGCAGTTCTTC
>TRBV5-8|TRBD1|.|TRBJ2-7
CASSSTGTGHYEQYF
TGTGCCAGCAGCAGTACCGGGACAGGGCACTACGAGCAGTACTTC
>TRBV12-3/TRBV12-4|.|many|TRBJ2-5
CASSSMETQYF
TGCGCCAGCAGCTCCATGGAGACCCAGTACTTC
>TRBV29-1|TRBD1|.|TRBJ2-1
CSVRTGQYNEQFF
TGCAGCGTTCGGACAGGGCAATACAATGAGCAGTTCTTC
>TRBV10-3|TRBD1|few|TRBJ2-7
CAISEAGTGHDEQYF
TGTGCCATCAGTGAAGCCGGGACAGGGCACGACGAGCAGTACTTC
>TRBV29-1|.|few|TRBJ2-2
CSVLGQNTGELFF
TGCAGCGTTCTGGGACAGAACACCGGGGAGCTGTTTTTT
>TRBV5-1|TRBD1|.|TRBJ2-1
CASSSLTGRYNEQFF
TGCGCCAGCAGCTCCCTGACAGGGCGCTACAATGAGCAGTTCTTC
>TRBV14|.|many|TRBJ2-7
CASSQGSEQYF
TGTGCCAGCAGCCAAGGAAGCGAGCAGTACTTC
>TRBV4-3|TRBD2|.|TRBJ2-1
CASSQDGLADYNEQFF
TGCGCCAGCAGCCAAGACGGACTAGCAGACTACAATGAGCAGTTCTTC
>TRBV6-5|.|.|TRBJ1-2
CASSYSPLGYYGYTF
TGTGCCAGCAGTTACTCGCCCCTCGGGTACTATGGCTACACCTTC
>TRBV12-3/TRBV12-4|.|many|TRBJ2-7
CASSLVLGGYEQYF
TGTGCCAGCAGTTTGGTACTAGGGGGCTACGAGCAGTACTTC
>TRBV12-3/TRBV12-4|.|.|TRBJ2-7
CASTADPASYEQYF
TGTGCCAGCACCGCGGACCCAGCCTCCTACGAGCAGTACTTC
>TRBV10-3|TRBD1|.|TRBJ2-2
CATNRGRTGTGELFF
TGTGCCACTAACAGGGGGCGCACGGGGACCGGGGAGCTGTTTTTT
>TRBV4-1|.|.|TRBJ2-5
CASSQGPDLLYQETQYF
TGCGCCAGCAGCCAAGGGCCAGATCTCCTGTACCAAGAGACCCAGTACTTC
>TRBV5-1|.|.|TRBJ2-5
CASSLGFLEGRQETQYF
TGCGCCAGCAGCTTGGGCTTTCTGGAGGGGCGACAAGAGACCCAGTACTTC
>TRBV4-1|.|.|TRBJ2-3
CASSQDRDTQYF
TGCGCCAGCAGCCAAGATAGGGATACGCAGTATTTT
>TRBV10-3|TRBD1|.|TRBJ2-7
CAISSGTGVHEQYF
TGTGCCATCAGTTCCGGGACAGGGGTCCACGAGCAGTACTTC
>TRBV15|.|.|TRBJ2-6
CATSPPRQLGANVLTF
TGTGCCACCAGCCCACCGAGGCAGCTCGGGGCCAACGTCCTGACTTTC
>TRBV5-1|.|.|TRBJ1-1
CASSLPLGGNLNTEAFF
TGCGCCAGCAGCTTACCTCTCGGGGGCAACCTAAACACTGAAGCTTTCTTT
>TRBV28|.|.|TRBJ2-4
CASTSSRTLQYF
TGTGCCAGCACTTCAAGCCGGACACTTCAGTACTTC
>TRBV7-2|.|.|TRBJ2-3
CASSRRGGSGSTDTQYF
TGTGCCAGCAGCCGGAGGGGCGGCAGTGGTAGCACAGATACGCAGTATTTT
>TRBV12-3/TRBV12-4|TRBD2|.|TRBJ2-3
CANSRSGGAGDTQYF
TGTGCCAACTCCCGTAGCGGGGGGGCGGGAGATACGCAGTATTTT
>TRBV6-1|.|.|TRBJ2-5
CASRQQKSLQQTQYF
TGTGCCAGCAGACAACAGAAATCCCTCCAGCAGACCCAGTACTTC
>TRBV6-5|.|.|TRBJ1-2
CASSSYNSSPYQNNYGYTF
TGTGCCAGCAGTTCCTATAACAGTTCTCCCTACCAAAATAACTATGGCTACACCTTC
>TRBV5-1|TRBD1|.|TRBJ1-2
CASSSPGQDGYTF
TGCGCCAGCAGCTCACCGGGACAGGATGGCTACACCTTC
>TRBV12-3/TRBV12-4|.|.|TRBJ2-7
CASSLRQYVRIREQYF
TGTGCCAGCAGTTTACGGCAGTACGTCAGGATCCGGGAGCAGTACTTC
>TRBV27|.|few|TRBJ1-5
CASSSGTSGNQPQHF
TGTGCCAGCAGTTCCGGGACATCGGGCAATCAGCCCCAGCATTTT
>TRBV24-1|TRBD1|.|TRBJ2-1
CATSDSGTGDNEQFF
TGTGCCACCAGTGATTCCGGGACAGGGGACAATGAGCAGTTCTTC
>TRBV9|.|.|TRBJ2-5
CASSVDGRTQYF
TGTGCCAGCAGCGTAGATGGCAGGACCCAGTACTTC
>TRBV6-1|.|few|TRBJ1-1
CASSESGRRTEAFF
TGTGCCAGCAGTGAATCGGGGAGGAGGACTGAAGCTTTCTTT
>TRBV28|TRBD2|.|TRBJ2-1
CASRAGGPNEQFF
TGTGCCAGTAGAGCGGGGGGTCCCAATGAGCAGTTCTTC
>TRBV3-1|TRBD1|.|TRBJ1-2
CASRRTGATYGYTF
TGTGCCAGCAGGAGGACAGGGGCTACCTATGGCTACACCTTC
>TRBV4-3|TRBD2|.|TRBJ2-3
CASSPRGSGGAGDTQYF
TGCGCCAGCAGCCCCCGGGGTAGCGGGGGGGCCGGGGATACGCAGTATTTT
>TRBV28|.|.|TRBJ2-7
CASSSPLAPQRRAEQYF
TGTGCCAGCAGTTCCCCCTTGGCACCCCAACGGCGTGCCGAGCAGTACTTC
>TRBV11-2|.|few|TRBJ2-7
CASSRTSSYEQYF
TGTGCCAGCAGCCGGACAAGCTCCTACGAGCAGTACTTC
>TRBV20-1|.|.|TRBJ2-4
CSASPQQGPNVAKNIQYF
TGCAGTGCTAGCCCTCAGCAGGGGCCGAATGTAGCCAAAAACATTCAGTACTTC
>TRBV7-9|TRBD1|few|TRBJ1-4
CAIGRTGGGSNEKLFF
TGTGCCATCGGCCGGACAGGGGGCGGAAGTAATGAAAAACTGTTTTTT
>TRBV5-1|.|few|TRBJ2-1
CASSLGQVGTNEQFF
TGCGCCAGCAGCTTGGGACAGGTTGGGACCAATGAGCAGTTCTTC
>TRBV20-1|TRBD1|.|TRBJ2-4
CSTPGQGGNIQYF
TGCAGTACCCCCGGACAGGGCGGAAACATTCAGTACTTC
>TRBV7-9|.|few|TRBJ2-5
CASSLGSGGLETQYF
TGTGCCAGCAGCTTAGGGTCCGGGGGCCTGGAGACCCAGTACTTC
>TRBV7-8|.|.|TRBJ1-1
CASSLATGIRTEAFF
TGTGCCAGCAGCTTAGCAACAGGGATTAGGACTGAAGCTTTCTTT
>TRBV7-2|.|.|TRBJ2-5
CASSLVLAVQETQYF
TGTGCCAGCAGCTTAGTTTTAGCGGTACAAGAGACCCAGTACTTC
>TRBV7-2|TRBD1|.|TRBJ1-3
CASSRGPGNTIYF
TGTGCCAGCAGCAGGGGGCCAGGAAACACCATATATTTT
>TRBV20-1|TRBD2|.|TRBJ2-3
CSATRGGMDTQYF
TGCAGTGCTACTCGGGGGGGCATGGATACGCAGTATTTT